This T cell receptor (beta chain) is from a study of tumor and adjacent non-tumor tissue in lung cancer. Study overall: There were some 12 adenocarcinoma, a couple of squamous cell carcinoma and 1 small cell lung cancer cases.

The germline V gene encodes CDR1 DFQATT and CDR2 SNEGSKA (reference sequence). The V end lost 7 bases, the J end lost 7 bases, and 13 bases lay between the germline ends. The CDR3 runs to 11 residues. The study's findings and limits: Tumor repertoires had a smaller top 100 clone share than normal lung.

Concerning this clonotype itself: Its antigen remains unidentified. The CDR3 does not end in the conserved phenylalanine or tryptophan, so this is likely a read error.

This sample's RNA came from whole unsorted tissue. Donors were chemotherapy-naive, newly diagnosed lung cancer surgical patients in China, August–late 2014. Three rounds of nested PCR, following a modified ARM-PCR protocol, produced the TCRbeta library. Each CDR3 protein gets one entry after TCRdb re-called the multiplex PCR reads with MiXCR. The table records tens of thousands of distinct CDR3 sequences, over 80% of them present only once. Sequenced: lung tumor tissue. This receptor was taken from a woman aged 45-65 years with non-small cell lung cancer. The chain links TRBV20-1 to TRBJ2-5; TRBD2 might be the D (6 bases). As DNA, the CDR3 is TGCAGTGTTGAGGGGCGGGGGACCCAGTACTCC. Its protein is CSVEGRGTQYS.